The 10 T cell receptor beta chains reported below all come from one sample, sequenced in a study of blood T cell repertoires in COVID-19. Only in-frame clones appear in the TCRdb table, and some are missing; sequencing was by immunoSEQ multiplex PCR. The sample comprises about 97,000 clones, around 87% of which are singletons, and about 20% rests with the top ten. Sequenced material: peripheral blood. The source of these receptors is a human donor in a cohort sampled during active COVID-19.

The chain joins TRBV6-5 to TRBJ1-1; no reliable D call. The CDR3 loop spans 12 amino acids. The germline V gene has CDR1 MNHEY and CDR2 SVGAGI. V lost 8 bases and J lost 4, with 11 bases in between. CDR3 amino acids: CASLTGSTEAFF. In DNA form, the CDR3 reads TGTGCCAGCCTAACGGGGAGCACTGAAGCTTTCTTT.

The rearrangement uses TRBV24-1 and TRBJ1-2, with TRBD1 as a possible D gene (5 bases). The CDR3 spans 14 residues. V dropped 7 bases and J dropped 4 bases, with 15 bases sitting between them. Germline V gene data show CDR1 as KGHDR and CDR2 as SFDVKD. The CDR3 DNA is TGTGCCACCAGGCCGGGGGGGGAAAGCTATGGCTACACCTTC. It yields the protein CATRPGGESYGYTF.

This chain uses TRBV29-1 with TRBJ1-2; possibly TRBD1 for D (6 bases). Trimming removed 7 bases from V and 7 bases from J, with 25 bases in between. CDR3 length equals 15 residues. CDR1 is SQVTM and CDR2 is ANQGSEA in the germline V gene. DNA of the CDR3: TGCAGCGCTACTTTAGGTTCTGGACAGAGACGTGGCTACACCTTC. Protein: CSATLGSGQRRGYTF.

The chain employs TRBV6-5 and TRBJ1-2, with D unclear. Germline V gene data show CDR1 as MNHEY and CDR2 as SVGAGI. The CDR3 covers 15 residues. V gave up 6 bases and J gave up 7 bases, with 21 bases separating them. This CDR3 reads CASSVDAEASGGYTF. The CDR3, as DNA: TGTGCCAGCAGCGTTGACGCCGAGGCGTCGGGTGGCTACACCTTC.

CDR3 sequence (DNA): TGTGCCAGCTCACCGGGGGCGGGTGAAAAACTGTTTTTT. Translated, it gives CASSPGAGEKLFF. This chain connects TRBV18 to TRBJ1-4; weak D call: TRBD1 (6 bases). The length of the CDR3 is 13 residues. V was clipped by 3 bases and J by 7 bases, with 9 bases between them. Germline CDR1 and CDR2: KGHSH and LQKENI.

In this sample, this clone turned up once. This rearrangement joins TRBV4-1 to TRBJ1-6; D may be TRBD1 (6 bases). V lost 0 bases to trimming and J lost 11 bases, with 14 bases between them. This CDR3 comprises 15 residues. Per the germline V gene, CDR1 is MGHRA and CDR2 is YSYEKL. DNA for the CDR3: TGCGCCAGCAGCCAAGAGTCCGGGGGGCGGACACCCCTCCACTTT. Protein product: CASSQESGGRTPLHF.

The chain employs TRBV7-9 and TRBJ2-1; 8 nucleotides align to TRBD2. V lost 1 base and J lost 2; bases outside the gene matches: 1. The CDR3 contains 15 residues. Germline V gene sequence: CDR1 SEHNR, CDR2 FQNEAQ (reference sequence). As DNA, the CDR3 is TGTGCCAGCAGCTTAGATAGCGGGACCTACAATGAGCAGTTCTTC. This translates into CASSLDSGTYNEQFF.

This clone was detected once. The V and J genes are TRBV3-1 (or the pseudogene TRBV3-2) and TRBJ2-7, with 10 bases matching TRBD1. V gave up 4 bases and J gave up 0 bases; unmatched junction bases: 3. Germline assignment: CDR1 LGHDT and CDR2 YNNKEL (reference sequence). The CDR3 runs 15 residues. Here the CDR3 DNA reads TGTGCCAGCAGCCGAAGGACAGGGGGCTCCTACGAGCAGTACTTC. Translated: CASSRRTGGSYEQYF.

The CDR3 spells CSVAGGQSYNEQFF. Here the CDR3 DNA reads TGCAGCGTTGCGGGGGGCCAATCCTACAATGAGCAGTTCTTC. The chain is built from TRBV29-1 and TRBJ2-1; tentative D call: TRBD2 (7 bases). The CDR3 extends over 14 amino acids. Trimming removed 4 bases at V and 1 base at J, with 11 bases between. Germline V lookup: CDR1 SQVTM, CDR2 ANQGSEA.

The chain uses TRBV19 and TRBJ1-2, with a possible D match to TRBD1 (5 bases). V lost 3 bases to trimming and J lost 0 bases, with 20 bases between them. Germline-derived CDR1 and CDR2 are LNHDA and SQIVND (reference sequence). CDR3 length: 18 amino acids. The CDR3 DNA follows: TGTGCCAGTAGTATGTTAGGACAAGAGGAGTTCCCTAACTATGGCTACACCTTC. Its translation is CASSMLGQEEFPNYGYTF.